This is a list of T cell receptor beta chains from one sample in a study of neurological immune-mediated disorders. TCRdb re-analysed the 5' RACE reads in MiXCR, keeping a single row per CDR3 protein. The data show 80,000 to 100,000 distinct CDR3 sequences, with 5% to 6.5% seen just once and roughly 8.6% held by the top ten. What was sequenced was PBMCs. These receptors were obtained from a woman aged 55-69 years with multiple sclerosis. The CDR3 runs from the conserved cysteine through the conserved F or W. The D gene is left open where the match is weak. Size is stated for part of the rows, as once, few or many counts, or as a class when the clone is expanded.

clone_size,cdr3_length,d_call,v_call,j_call,cdr3_aa,cdr3_nt
many,14,NA,TRBV15,TRBJ1-2,CATSVRTSGYGYTF,TGTGCCACCAGCGTCCGGACCTCAGGTTATGGCTACACCTTC
many,15,NA,TRBV20-1,TRBJ1-2,CSAWDTPTSNYGYTF,TGCAGTGCTTGGGACACGCCGACTTCTAACTATGGCTACACCTTC
many,15,TRBD1,TRBV5-1,TRBJ2-5,CASSLDRGPQETQYF,TGCGCCAGCAGCTTGGACAGGGGCCCCCAAGAGACCCAGTACTTC
NA,13,NA,TRBV7-6,TRBJ1-6,CASSLDLDSPLHF,TGTGCCAGCTCTCTGGATTTAGATTCACCCCTCCACTTT
many,15,NA,TRBV12-3/TRBV12-4,TRBJ2-6,CASTAARSGANVLTF,TGTGCCAGCACCGCGGCTCGCTCTGGGGCCAACGTCCTGACTTTC
many,14,NA,TRBV5-1,TRBJ1-3,CASSLAGDGNTIYF,TGCGCCAGCAGCTTGGCCGGGGACGGAAACACCATATATTTT
few,11,NA,TRBV20-1,TRBJ2-5,CSARFPETQYF,TGCAGTGCTAGATTTCCAGAGACCCAGTACTTC
many,16,NA,TRBV4-1,TRBJ2-1,CASSQDWGRGRNEQFF,TGCGCCAGCAGCCAAGATTGGGGCAGGGGACGCAATGAGCAGTTCTTC
many,15,TRBD2,TRBV6-4,TRBJ2-1,CASSDSGGAYNEQFF,TGTGCCAGCAGTGACTCGGGGGGGGCCTACAATGAGCAGTTCTTC
many,14,NA,TRBV5-1,TRBJ1-2,CASSPGTGAYGYTF,TGCGCCAGCAGCCCCGGTACGGGGGCATATGGCTACACCTTC
many,14,NA,TRBV9,TRBJ1-1,CASSVQTENTEAFF,TGTGCCAGCAGCGTTCAGACAGAGAACACTGAAGCTTTCTTT
many,14,NA,TRBV12-3/TRBV12-4,TRBJ1-2,CASSWGFEGVGYTF,TGTGCCAGCAGTTGGGGGTTCGAAGGGGTAGGCTACACCTTC
many,13,TRBD1,TRBV27,TRBJ1-1,CASSPRQGSEAFF,TGTGCCAGCAGTCCACGACAGGGGTCTGAAGCTTTCTTT
many,15,NA,TRBV4-2,TRBJ2-7,CASSQDSSGRDEQYF,TGTGCCAGCAGCCAAGATTCTTCAGGGCGCGACGAGCAGTACTTC
many,16,TRBD2,TRBV7-2,TRBJ2-5,CASRPYGGISKETQYF,TGTGCCAGCAGACCATACGGGGGGATCTCGAAAGAGACCCAGTACTTC
NA,15,NA,TRBV11-2,TRBJ1-1,CASSLEAVARTEAFF,TGTGCCAGCAGCTTAGAGGCGGTGGCGAGGACTGAAGCTTTCTTT
many,15,TRBD1,TRBV12-3/TRBV12-4,TRBJ1-3,CASSFGQGTGNTIYF,TGTGCCAGCAGCTTCGGACAGGGAACAGGAAACACCATATATTTT
many,12,NA,TRBV7-8,TRBJ2-1,CASSTRQNEQFF,TGTGCCAGCAGCACCAGGCAGAATGAGCAGTTCTTC
few,13,NA,TRBV7-6,TRBJ2-5,CASSLGPSETQYF,TGTGCCAGCAGCTTAGGACCCTCTGAGACCCAGTACTTC
NA,14,TRBD1,TRBV5-1,TRBJ2-2,CASSRGQAGGELFF,TGCGCCAGCAGCCGGGGACAGGCCGGCGGGGAGCTGTTTTTT
many,15,NA,TRBV5-1,TRBJ1-6,CASSLDPLGGRPLHF,TGCGCCAGCAGCTTGGACCCCCTGGGTGGTCGTCCCCTCCACTTT
few,10,NA,TRBV30,TRBJ1-1,CAWSKAEVFF,TGTGCCTGGAGTAAGGCTGAAGTTTTCTTT
many,21,TRBD1,TRBV11-1,TRBJ2-6,CASSHTGPRGQAASGANVLTF,TGTGCCAGCAGCCACACCGGGCCCCGGGGACAGGCAGCCTCTGGGGCCAACGTCCTGACTTTC
many,13,NA,TRBV7-2,TRBJ1-4,CASSEGVWEKLFF,TGTGCCAGCAGCGAGGGGGTATGGGAAAAACTGTTTTTT
many,13,NA,TRBV7-2,TRBJ1-2,CASSLDRDYGYTF,TGTGCCAGCAGCTTAGACCGCGACTATGGCTACACCTTC
many,15,NA,TRBV20-1,TRBJ2-1,CSASPGLTPLAEQFF,TGCAGTGCTAGCCCCGGTCTAACCCCCCTCGCTGAGCAGTTCTTC
many,15,TRBD1,TRBV20-1,TRBJ1-1,CSASGNRGTNTEAFF,TGCAGTGCTAGTGGAAACAGGGGGACGAACACTGAAGCTTTCTTT
many,14,TRBD2,TRBV5-1,TRBJ2-5,CASSPRLAGETQYF,TGCGCCAGCAGCCCTCGACTAGCGGGGGAGACCCAGTACTTC
many,13,NA,TRBV7-2,TRBJ2-3,CASSISRSDTQYF,TGTGCCAGCAGTATTTCCCGGAGTGATACGCAGTATTTT
many,14,NA,TRBV20-1,TRBJ1-2,CSAMATGSRVGYTF,TGCAGTGCTATGGCAACAGGGAGTAGAGTCGGCTACACCTTC
many,17,TRBD1,TRBV5-1,TRBJ2-6,CASSTGTGGRGANVLTF,TGCGCCAGCAGCACCGGGACAGGCGGAAGGGGGGCCAACGTCCTGACTTTC
many,14,NA,TRBV7-6,TRBJ1-1,CASSSGQSNTEAFF,TGTGCCAGCAGTTCAGGACAGTCGAACACTGAAGCTTTCTTT
many,13,NA,TRBV21-1,TRBJ2-7,CASPAGSSYEQYF,TGTGCCAGCCCGGCAGGGAGCTCCTACGAGCAGTACTTC
many,15,NA,TRBV4-2,TRBJ2-2,CASSQDNGGPGELFF,TGTGCCAGCAGCCAAGATAACGGGGGCCCCGGGGAGCTGTTTTTT
many,15,TRBD1,TRBV20-1,TRBJ1-1,CSARDQGQGNTEAFF,TGCAGTGCTAGAGATCAGGGACAGGGGAACACTGAAGCTTTCTTT
many,13,NA,TRBV5-1,TRBJ1-5,CASSLRGPGPQHF,TGCGCCAGCAGCTTGCGGGGACCTGGGCCCCAGCATTTT
many,17,NA,TRBV7-6,TRBJ2-3,CASSGDGGVSSTDTQYF,TGTGCCAGCAGCGGCGACGGCGGGGTTTCTAGCACAGATACGCAGTATTTT
many,11,NA,TRBV11-2,TRBJ2-1,CASSPADEQFF,TGTGCCAGCAGCCCCGCGGATGAGCAGTTCTTC
NA,13,NA,TRBV5-1,TRBJ1-2,CASSVDEDYGYTF,TGCGCCAGCAGCGTGGATGAGGACTATGGCTACACCTTC
NA,16,TRBD1,TRBV20-1,TRBJ2-1,CSAGVNPTGAYNEQFF,TGCAGTGCTGGAGTGAACCCGACAGGGGCCTACAATGAGCAGTTCTTC
many,11,TRBD1,TRBV29-1,TRBJ1-2,CSGGQGRGYTF,TGCAGCGGAGGACAGGGCCGAGGCTACACCTTC
many,13,NA,TRBV20-1,TRBJ2-7,CSARVGATYEQYF,TGCAGTGCTAGAGTGGGGGCAACCTACGAGCAGTACTTC
many,12,NA,TRBV7-9,TRBJ2-1,CASSLPPREQFF,TGTGCCAGCAGCCTCCCGCCTCGGGAGCAGTTCTTC
few,14,NA,TRBV3-1,TRBJ2-1,CASSRRPVSNEQFF,TGTGCCAGCAGCCGCCGTCCGGTGAGTAATGAGCAGTTCTTC
many,14,NA,TRBV6-4,TRBJ1-1,CASSQGRMNTEAFF,TGTGCCAGCAGCCAGGGACGCATGAACACTGAAGCTTTCTTT
many,14,NA,TRBV11-2,TRBJ1-2,CASSLAGKYYGYTF,TGTGCCAGCAGCTTAGCAGGGAAATACTATGGCTACACCTTC